The 21 T cell receptor beta chains below were found in one sample sequenced in a study of graft-versus-host responses after intestinal transplantation. Method: immunoSEQ multiplex PCR; TCRdb's copy keeps in-frame clones and lacks some. This sample has 29,000 or so clones, with 70% to 90% found just once. The sample here was PBMCs, taken around 61 weeks after intestinal transplantation. Receptors were obtained from a human patient who received an intestinal transplant, so some T cells may come from the graft donor.

The J gene is TRBJ2-1, the V gene TRBV18, with D possibly matching TRBD1 (6 bases). This CDR3 region has 14 residues. The V gene's germline CDR1 is KGHSH and CDR2 LQKENI. V was shortened by 2 bases and J by 4 bases, with 9 bases between the two germline ends. The CDR3 is CASSPGQGYNEQFF. Here the CDR3 DNA reads TGTGCCAGCTCACCAGGTCAGGGGTACAATGAGCAGTTCTTC.

This clone turned up a few times. This sequence joins TRBV5-6 and TRBJ1-3, with D perhaps matching TRBD1 (6 bases). The CDR3 contains 14 residues. Germline loops: CDR1 SGHDT, CDR2 YYEEEE. V lost 2 bases, J lost 4 bases, and 10 bases lay in between. The CDR3 loop is CASSFYRVGNTIYF. The CDR3 coding sequence is TGTGCCAGCAGCTTCTACAGGGTGGGAAACACCATATATTTT.

V gene TRBV27 combines with J gene TRBJ2-7; D perhaps matches TRBD1 (6 bases). The V and J ends lost 5 bases and 0 bases respectively, with 17 bases between them. Germline V lookup: CDR1 MNHEY, CDR2 SMNVEV (reference sequence). This CDR3 has 16 residues. The CDR3 sequence: CASSPAGGHLSYEQYF. In DNA, the CDR3 is TGTGCCAGCAGTCCCGCTGGGGGCCACCTCTCCTACGAGCAGTACTTC.

The rearrangement uses TRBV7-9 and TRBJ1-5; TRBD1 might be the D (6 bases). Deletions cut 5 bases from V and 2 bases from J, with 16 bases between. The CDR3 contains 16 residues. Germline-derived CDR1 and CDR2 are SEHNR and FQNEAQ (reference sequence). Written as DNA, the CDR3 is TGTGCCAGCAGCCCAGCCCTGGCAGGGGGCAATCAGCCCCAGCATTTT. It translates to CASSPALAGGNQPQHF.

The chain employs TRBV5-1 and TRBJ2-5, with D maybe TRBD2 (5 bases). CDR1 and CDR2 (germline): SGHRS, YFSETQ. The CDR3 runs 15 residues. V was pared by 3 bases and J by 1 base, with 13 bases between. CDR3 residues: CASSWSTRIQETQYF. CDR3 nucleotides: TGCGCCAGCAGCTGGTCTACTAGAATCCAAGAGACCCAGTACTTC.

This clone came up once. The chain uses TRBV5-1 and TRBJ2-7; 9 positions match TRBD2. This CDR3 contains 14 residues. With 4 bases clipped from V and 1 base from J, the junction kept 3 bases outside the gene matches. The germline gives CDR1 SGHRS, CDR2 YFSETQ. CDR3 DNA sequence: TGCGCCAGCAGCCCAGCGGGAGGATCCTACGAGCAGTACTTC. Amino acids: CASSPAGGSYEQYF.

V gene TRBV6-5 combines with J gene TRBJ2-6, with D perhaps TRBD2 (6 bases). Between the trimmed V and J ends, which lost 5 bases and 6 bases, there was a span of 14 bases. This CDR3 contains 15 residues. Germline V gene data show CDR1 as MNHEY and CDR2 as SVGAGI. CDR3 in DNA: TGTGCCAGCAGTGGGACTGTGGAAAAGGCCAACGTCCTGACTTTC. Its translation: CASSGTVEKANVLTF.

On this clone itself: A junction boundary mismatches the germline segment, possibly from a read error. The V gene is TRBV6-5, the J gene TRBJ1-2; 8 bases match TRBD1. The germline CDR1 and CDR2 sequences are MNHEY and SVGAGI. The CDR3 sequence is 14 residues long. CDR3 coding DNA: TGTGCCACCAGTCCCTTCGGACAGGGTAGCGGCTACACCTTC. The encoded protein is CATSPFGQGSGYTF.

The rearrangement links TRBV11-2 to TRBJ1-5; TRBD1 agrees at 7 bases. The CDR3 runs to 15 residues. Germline assignment: CDR1 SGHAT and CDR2 FQNNGV. V gave up 5 bases and J gave up 10 bases; unmatched junction bases: 14. CDR3 sequence: CASSNGALGTEPQHF. CDR3 DNA sequence: TGTGCCAGCAGCAATGGGGCCCTAGGGACAGAACCCCAGCATTTT.

Remarks on this clone: This sample includes further DNA sequences coding for the same CDR3. The CDR3 protein is CASSVEGTGELFF. The CDR3 nucleotides are TGTGCCAGCAGCGTAGAAGGTACCGGGGAGCTGTTTTTT. This sequence joins TRBV9 and TRBJ2-2; no clear D gene. CDR1 and CDR2 (germline): SGDLS, YYNGEE. The CDR3 length is 13 residues. V lost 0 bases to trimming and J lost 5 bases, with 5 bases between them. Full variable domain (missing parts from reference TRBV9 and TRBJ2-2): DSGVTQTPKHLITATGQRVTLRCSPRSGDLSVYWYQQSLDQGLQFLIQYYNGEERAKGNILERFSAQQFPDLHSELNLSSLELGDSALYFCASSVEGTGELFFGEGSRLTVL.

The chain employs TRBV7-9 and TRBJ2-5; perhaps TRBD2 as D (6 bases). Germline CDR1 reads SEHNR; CDR2 reads FQNEAQ (reference sequence). This CDR3 is 15 amino acids long. V was clipped by 5 bases and J by 7 bases, with 20 bases between them. The CDR3 nucleotides read TGTGCCAGCAGCCCACACGGCGGGACCGTAGTGACCCAGTACTTC. This encodes CASSPHGGTVVTQYF.

Here the CDR3 reads CASTTPGQGYNEQFF. The CDR3 DNA reads as TGTGCCAGCACGACCCCGGGACAGGGATACAATGAGCAGTTCTTC. V and J are TRBV6-6 and TRBJ2-1, with 9 positions matching TRBD1. In germline, CDR1 is MNHNY, CDR2 SVGAGI (reference sequence). The length of the CDR3 is 15 residues. The V segment lost 7 bases and the J segment 4 bases; nucleotides outside the gene matches: 8.

The chain uses TRBV15 and TRBJ2-1; no definite D call. The CDR3 is 16 residues long. Trimming pared 0 bases from V and 5 bases from J, leaving 14 bases between. Germline assignment: CDR1 LNHNV and CDR2 YYDKDF (reference sequence). In nucleotides, the CDR3 is TGTGCCACCAGCAGAGATTTTCAACTACGCAACAATGAGCAGTTCTTC. It specifies CATSRDFQLRNNEQFF.

The rearrangement joins TRBV7-6 to TRBJ1-4; weak D call: TRBD1 (5 bases). There are 15 residues in the CDR3. CDR1 and CDR2 (germline): SGHVS, FNYEAQ. Trimming took off 5 bases at V and 4 bases at J, with 14 bases between the two ends. The CDR3 protein is CASSRIGTGNEKLFF. The CDR3 nucleotides are TGTGCCAGCAGCCGCATCGGGACGGGTAATGAAAAACTGTTTTTT.

The genes are TRBV2 and TRBJ2-5; D is possibly TRBD2 (6 bases). V gave up 0 bases and J gave up 0 bases, with 8 bases separating them. CDR1 and CDR2 from the germline V gene are SNHLY and FYNNEI. This CDR3 is 15 amino acids long. Here the CDR3 reads CASSEAGDYQETQYF. CDR3 nucleotides: TGTGCCAGCAGTGAAGCAGGGGACTACCAAGAGACCCAGTACTTC.

The chain recombines TRBV6-6 with TRBJ2-3; 10 nucleotides align to TRBD2. The CDR3 runs to 16 residues. The J segment lost 1 base and the V segment lost 0 bases, leaving 1 base of the junction unmatched. CDR1 MNHNY and CDR2 SVGAGI come from the germline V gene (reference sequence). The CDR3 sequence: CASSYSLAGGTDTQYF. In DNA form, the CDR3 reads TGTGCCAGCAGTTACTCCCTAGCGGGAGGCACAGATACGCAGTATTTT.

As DNA, the CDR3 is TGTGCCAGCACTTTGGACAGCCCTAACTATGGCTACACCTTC. Its translation: CASTLDSPNYGYTF. The chain is built from TRBV27 and TRBJ1-2, with D tentatively TRBD1 (6 bases). The V gene lost 7 bases and the J gene lost 0 bases, with 12 bases spanning the gap. Germline CDR1 reads MNHEY; CDR2 reads SMNVEV (reference sequence). This CDR3 region has 14 residues.

The chain joins TRBV11-2 to TRBJ2-2; D remains ambiguous. Germline assignment: CDR1 SGHAT and CDR2 FQNNGV. V was pared by 2 bases and J by 6 bases, with 4 bases between. The CDR3 length is 12 residues. The CDR3 loop is CASSLFAGELFF. The CDR3 DNA reads as TGTGCCAGCAGCTTATTCGCCGGGGAGCTGTTTTTT.

The rearrangement links TRBV28 to TRBJ1-4; D is undetermined. CDR1 is MDHEN and CDR2 is SYDVKM in the germline V gene. Between the trimmed V and J ends, which lost 6 bases and 6 bases, there was a span of 14 bases. CDR3 length equals 14 residues. CDR3 protein: CASRPPGSDEKLFF. The CDR3 bases are TGTGCCAGCAGGCCCCCCGGGTCCGATGAAAAACTGTTTTTT.

DNA of the CDR3: TGTGCCAGTAGTATTTCCGACTCGGCTGAAGCTTTCTTT. Amino acids: CASSISDSAEAFF. The chain carries TRBV19 and TRBJ1-1; D is undetermined. The CDR3 consists of 13 residues. Trimming shortened V by 3 bases and J by 6 bases, and 11 bases separated the two germline ends. Looked up from germline, CDR1 is LNHDA and CDR2 is SQIVND (reference sequence).

V gene TRBV19 combines with J gene TRBJ1-2; D unresolved. Germline-derived CDR1 and CDR2 are LNHDA and SQIVND (reference sequence). Trimming took off 8 bases at V and 0 bases at J, with 7 bases between the two ends. The length of the CDR3 is 12 residues. The CDR3 DNA follows: TGTGCCAGTCAGGCAGCTAACTATGGCTACACCTTC. It yields the protein CASQAANYGYTF.